This TCR beta chain stems from a study of OX40 agonist ivuxolimab in advanced cancers. Looking at the study overall: Those treated in dose escalation had hepatocellular carcinoma, melanoma, renal cell cancer or head and neck cancer. Under the entry rules, prior anti-PD-1, anti-PD-L1 or anti-CTLA-4 therapy was allowed, and 35% to 40% had some.

This CDR3 has 13 amino acids. Regarding the study as a whole: The study found that CD8+ T cells averaged more expanded clones than CD4+.

Clones were sequenced by immunoSEQ multiplex PCR, and TCRdb holds only the in-frame ones, with some missing. The data contain over 60,000 clones, roughly 80% of them singletons. Regarding this clone: The antigen remains undetermined.

Here the sequenced sample was CD4+ or CD8+ T cells sorted from blood, taken in a trial of the OX40 agonist ivuxolimab. This TCR derives from an adult with an advanced solid tumor such as melanoma, head and neck, liver or kidney cancer. The chain has TRBV12-2 and TRBJ2-7; the D call of TRBD1 is as the table states it, not checked on the DNA. TRBV12-2 is annotated as a pseudogene. The CDR3 loop is CPIFDGDTYEQYF. The CDR3 region has the DNA TGTCCCATTTTTGACGGGGACACCTACGAGCAGTACTTC.